This T cell receptor (beta chain) was obtained from a study of blood T cell repertoires in COVID-19. Study in general: Specimens from acute and convalescent COVID-19 originated in the United States, Italy and Spain. PBMCs, B-cell-depleted T cells, or T cells were the source of the cDNA or gDNA that made up the material.

Trimming cost V 0 bases and J 6 bases; bases outside gene matches: 9. CDR1 and CDR2 (germline): SGHVS, FQNEAQ. There are 16 residues in the CDR3. Per the original data handling: Estimated nucleated cell counts came from reference gene primer amplification. Sequencing used immunoSEQ multiplex PCR; TCRdb keeps in-frame clones, though not all of them. From that table come the V and J calls and clone size; the DNA was used to work out D and trimming. The sample lists about 120,000 clones, around 85% occurring once. Material for sequencing was peripheral blood. The V gene is TRBV7-8, the J gene TRBJ1-1; 8 bases fit TRBD1. This sequence originates from a human donor in a cohort sampled during active COVID-19. CDR3 protein: CASSLAPTGVGSEAFF. The CDR3 DNA reads TGTGCCAGCAGCTTAGCCCCGACAGGGGTGGGGTCTGAAGCTTTCTTT.